The next 29 T cell receptor beta chains were all read from a single sample in a study of cytomegalovirus exposure and HLA in healthy donors. PCR used 60 Vbeta primers and 13 Jbeta primers. TCRdb's table, derived via immunoSEQ multiplex PCR, lists solely in-frame clones and lacks some. The top ten hold less than 2% of the sample, which has 75,000 to 80,000 clones, about four fifths seen once. What was sequenced was PBMCs. The source of these receptors is a man aged 40-50 years in good health and CMV-seronegative.

The rearrangement links TRBV19 to TRBJ2-1; 12 positions match TRBD2. The length of the CDR3 is 15 residues. CDR1 and CDR2 (germline): LNHDA, SQIVND (reference sequence). V shed 4 bases, J shed 6 bases, and the junction held 4 bases outside the gene matches. The CDR3 loop reads CASSKTSGSSNEQFF. In DNA, the CDR3 is TGTGCCAGTAGTAAGACTAGCGGGAGTTCCAATGAGCAGTTCTTC.

This chain links TRBV15 with TRBJ2-5, with 7 bases fitting TRBD2. The CDR3 sequence is 15 residues long. Germline trimming cut 8 bases from V and 5 bases from J; bases unmatched to any gene: 14. CDR1 is LNHNV, CDR2 YYDKDF, per germline (reference sequence). Here the CDR3 DNA reads TGTGCCACCGGGGCCGGGGGGAGGGCCGGGGAGACCCAGTACTTC. Protein product: CATGAGGRAGETQYF.

V usage is TRBV21-1 and J usage is TRBJ2-3; TRBD1 is the table's D call and was not checked against the DNA. TRBV21-1 is marked as a pseudogene. This CDR3 is built from 12 residues. In DNA form, the CDR3 reads TGTGCCAGCAGCAAAACAGAAAATACGCAGTATTTT. Translated: CASSKTENTQYF.

This sequence joins TRBV18 and TRBJ2-7; no definite D call. Germline values: CDR1 KGHSH, CDR2 LQKENI. Trimming shortened V by 0 bases and J by 3 bases, and 6 bases separated the two germline ends. This CDR3 comprises 13 residues. The DNA of the CDR3 is TGTGCCAGCTCACCACCGATCGGCTACGAGCAGTACTTC. Translation gives CASSPPIGYEQYF.

V and J are TRBV28 and TRBJ2-7; TRBD1 is a possible D gene (6 bases). The CDR3 covers 13 residues. Per germline, CDR1 MDHEN and CDR2 SYDVKM. With 4 bases removed from V and 2 bases from J, the gap between germline ends came to 9 bases. CDR3 in DNA: TGTGCCAGCAGTTGGACAGTTACCTACGAGCAGTACTTC. Translated: CASSWTVTYEQYF.

The V call is TRBV28, the J call TRBJ2-2; 13 bases agree with TRBD2. The V gene end was trimmed by 10 bases and the J gene end by 6 bases; junction bases not matched to a gene: 8. The CDR3 is 15 residues long. Germline assignment: CDR1 MDHEN and CDR2 SYDVKM. This CDR3 is CATGPGLAGPGELFF. The CDR3 region has the DNA TGTGCCACGGGGCCGGGACTAGCGGGACCCGGGGAGCTGTTTTTT. Full variable domain (outside the CDR3, taken from reference TRBV28 and TRBJ2-2): DVKVTQSSRYLVKRTGEKVFLECVQDMDHENMFWYRQDPGLGLRLIYFSYDVKMKEKGDIPEGYSVSREKKERFSLILESASTNQTSMYLCATGPGLAGPGELFFGEGSRLTVL.

The chain uses TRBV7-2 and TRBJ1-3, with D possibly TRBD1 on 5 matching bases. This CDR3 is built from 15 residues. From germline, CDR1 is SGHTA and CDR2 FQGNSA. V dropped 2 bases and J dropped 4 bases, with 12 bases sitting between them. This chain's CDR3 is CASSLQGLAGNTIYF. CDR3 coding DNA: TGTGCCAGCAGCTTACAGGGTTTGGCCGGAAACACCATATATTTT.

CDR3 DNA: TGTGCCAGCAGCTTAATATTAGACTACAATGAGCAGTTCTTC. Translating it yields CASSLILDYNEQFF. This sequence joins TRBV7-8 and TRBJ2-1; no clear D gene. The CDR3 is made up of 14 amino acids. Germline CDR1 SGHVS, CDR2 FQNEAQ. The V end lost 2 bases, the J end lost 3 bases, and 8 bases lay between the germline ends. Variable domain in full (rest from reference TRBV7-8 and TRBJ2-1): GAGVSQSPRYKVAKRGQDVALRCDPISGHVSLFWYQQALGQGPEFLTYFQNEAQLDKSGLPSDRFFAERPEGSVSTLKIQRTQQEDSAVYLCASSLILDYNEQFFGPGTRLTVL.

The chain links TRBV2 to TRBJ1-2, with TRBD1 as a possible D gene (5 bases). Trimming cost V 3 bases and J 2 bases, with 13 bases left between them. CDR1 and CDR2 (germline): SNHLY, FYNNEI. This CDR3 is 15 amino acids long. CDR3 nucleotides: TGTGCCAGCAGTGAGCTAGGGGCAGCGAACTATGGCTACACCTTC. It yields the protein CASSELGAANYGYTF.

The gene calls are TRBV5-6 and TRBJ2-5, with 9 nucleotides matching TRBD2. Germline V gene lookup returns CDR1 SGHDT and CDR2 YYEEEE. This CDR3 spans 16 amino acids. Losses at the gene ends were 0 bases for V and 5 bases for J; bases not matched to a gene: 8. CDR3 loop: CASSLVGSGRGETQYF. In DNA form, the CDR3 reads TGTGCCAGCAGCTTGGTTGGTAGCGGGAGAGGGGAGACCCAGTACTTC.

The rearrangement uses TRBV29-1 and TRBJ2-7, with D possibly matching TRBD2 (5 bases). The CDR3 has 12 amino acids. Germline-derived CDR1 and CDR2 are SQVTM and ANQGSEA. With 1 base removed from V and 5 bases from J, the gap between germline ends came to 9 bases. In nucleotides, the CDR3 is TGCAGCGTTGAAGTAATTAGCGACGAGCAGTACTTC. Translation gives CSVEVISDEQYF.

Concerning this clone: This CDR3 is missing its conserved last phenylalanine or tryptophan, likely due to a read error. This sequence joins TRBV14 and TRBJ1-2; 10 nucleotides agree with TRBD1. Germline CDR1 reads SGHDN; CDR2 reads FVKESK. After removal of 6 bases from V and 0 bases from J, the junction contained 1 base not matched to a gene. CDR3 length equals 14 residues. The CDR3 region has the DNA TGTGCCAGCAGTGGACAGGGGGCTAACTATGGCTACACCCTC. Translation: CASSGQGANYGYTL.

This clone was counted between two and nine times. J is TRBJ2-1 and V is TRBV7-3; the match to TRBD2 covers 15 bases. There are 17 residues in the CDR3. J was trimmed by 6 bases and V by 5 bases; bases with no gene match: 8. The V gene's germline CDR1 is SGHTA and CDR2 FQGTGA. CDR3 protein: CASSLGLAGGYINEQFF. CDR3 DNA: TGTGCCAGCAGCCTCGGACTAGCGGGAGGGTATATCAATGAGCAGTTCTTC.

The chain couples TRBV4-1 to TRBJ2-1; TRBD2 matches 10 bases. The CDR3 is 17 amino acids. The germline V gene encodes CDR1 MGHRA and CDR2 YSYEKL. V was pared by 1 base and J by 1 base, with 4 bases of the junction left unmatched. CDR3 DNA sequence: TGCGCCAGCAGCCAAGGGTCTAGCGGGAGTTCCTACAATGAGCAGTTCTTC. Residues: CASSQGSSGSSYNEQFF.

V usage is TRBV11-3 and J usage is TRBJ2-2, with 14 bases aligning to TRBD2. The CDR3 spans 17 residues. Trimming cost V 2 bases and J 5 bases; bases outside gene matches: 4. Germline CDR1 reads SGHNT; CDR2 reads YENEEA. The CDR3 loop reads CASSLRGTSGRTGELFF. Written as DNA, the CDR3 is TGTGCCAGCAGCTTAAGAGGGACTAGCGGGAGAACCGGGGAGCTGTTTTTT.

The chain employs TRBV5-8 and TRBJ2-5; 10 bases match TRBD2. The CDR3 consists of 18 residues. In germline, CDR1 is SGHTS, CDR2 YDEGEE. Trimming cost V 4 bases and J 2 bases; bases outside gene matches: 14. CDR3 protein: CASSPGRASGSPQETQYF. The DNA of the CDR3 is TGTGCCAGCAGCCCTGGGAGGGCTAGCGGGAGCCCGCAAGAGACCCAGTACTTC.

The rearrangement uses TRBV15 and TRBJ2-3, with D perhaps TRBD2 (5 bases). Germline-derived CDR1 and CDR2 are LNHNV and YYDKDF (reference sequence). The length of the CDR3 is 15 residues. V lost 4 bases to trimming and J lost 4 bases, with 15 bases between them. The CDR3 DNA reads TGTGCCACCAGCAAACGACGGGGTTCCGCAGATACGCAGTATTTT. This encodes CATSKRRGSADTQYF.

The CDR3 DNA reads as TGTGCCATCAGTTCCCTGGCGGGGGGGAACGGGGAGCTGTTTTTT. This codes for CAISSLAGGNGELFF. This chain joins TRBV10-3 and TRBJ2-2; TRBD2 matches at 9 bases. The CDR3 runs to 15 residues. Per the germline V gene, CDR1 is ENHRY and CDR2 is SYGVKD. Trimming removed 5 bases from V and 7 bases from J; junction bases left unmatched: 8.

The chain recombines TRBV7-3 with TRBJ2-2; 12 bases map to TRBD2. J was trimmed by 8 bases and V by 1 base; bases with no gene match: 2. CDR1 and CDR2 (germline): SGHTA, FQGTGA. This CDR3 has 15 amino acids. This CDR3 is CASSLRLAGAGELFF. The CDR3 DNA reads as TGTGCCAGCAGCTTAAGACTAGCGGGAGCTGGGGAGCTGTTTTTT.

V usage is TRBV5-1 and J usage is TRBJ2-7, with D maybe TRBD1 (5 bases). In germline, CDR1 is SGHRS, CDR2 YFSETQ. V dropped 4 bases and J dropped 2 bases, with 10 bases sitting between them. The CDR3 loop spans 13 amino acids. The CDR3 region has the DNA TGCGCCAGCAGCGAAGACAGCCCCTACGAGCAGTACTTC. Translated: CASSEDSPYEQYF.

In this sample, this clone turned up once. V is TRBV6-5 and J is TRBJ1-5; 8 bases match TRBD1. This CDR3 contains 14 residues. Trimming removed 3 bases from V and 4 bases from J; junction bases left unmatched: 2. Germline CDR1 is MNHEY and CDR2 is SVGAGI. CDR3 nucleotide sequence: TGTGCCAGCAGTTATGGGACAGGTAATCAGCCCCAGCATTTT. Translating gives CASSYGTGNQPQHF.

The chain carries TRBV6-5 and TRBJ2-1; TRBD2 agrees at 10 bases. CDR1 is MNHEY and CDR2 is SVGAGI in the germline V gene. Trimming at V came to 2 bases and at J to 1 base, leaving 2 bases not matched to a gene. CDR3 length equals 16 residues. The CDR3 spells CASSYVLAGSYNEQFF. The CDR3, as DNA: TGTGCCAGCAGTTACGTACTAGCGGGATCCTACAATGAGCAGTTCTTC.

This clone has only a few counts. J is TRBJ1-1 and V is TRBV19; perhaps TRBD1 as D (5 bases). This CDR3 has 14 residues. Trimming took off 4 bases at V and 1 base at J, with 10 bases between the two ends. Germline V gene lookup returns CDR1 LNHDA and CDR2 SQIVND (reference sequence). DNA for the CDR3: TGTGCCAGTAGTAAAACCGACAGGAACACTGAAGCTTTCTTT. Its translation: CASSKTDRNTEAFF.

This clone appeared once. V gene TRBV5-6 combines with J gene TRBJ1-1; D is ambiguous. Germline CDR1 is SGHDT and CDR2 is YYEEEE. V was clipped by 4 bases and J by 6 bases, with 16 bases between them. The CDR3 has 14 amino acids. In DNA form, the CDR3 reads TGTGCCAGCAGCATGCCCGACCTCAGCGCTGAAGCTTTCTTT. Translation: CASSMPDLSAEAFF.

The genes are TRBV5-4 and TRBJ2-5; 7 nucleotides match TRBD1. The CDR3 has 14 residues. J gave up 6 bases and V 4 bases, and 9 bases lay outside the gene matches. The V gene's germline CDR1 is SGHNT and CDR2 YYREEE (reference sequence). The CDR3 coding sequence is TGTGCCAGCAGCCTGGTTCAGGGGGAGCAGACCCAGTACTTC. It yields the protein CASSLVQGEQTQYF.

The chain links TRBV5-6 to TRBJ1-2; no clear D gene. The V gene lost 1 base and the J gene lost 8 bases, with 18 bases spanning the gap. Germline values: CDR1 SGHDT, CDR2 YYEEEE. The CDR3 totals 15 residues. The CDR3 nucleotides are TGTGCCAGCAGCTTGTTCAGATTGGTTTGGTGGGGCTACACCTTC. Translating gives CASSLFRLVWWGYTF.

CDR3 sequence (DNA): TGTGCCAGCAGTTTATCGGTTCTAGCGGGTGGCAATGAGCAGTTCTTC. This codes for CASSLSVLAGGNEQFF. This chain joins TRBV27 and TRBJ2-1; 8 nucleotides match TRBD2. This CDR3 has 16 amino acids. In germline, CDR1 is MNHEY, CDR2 SMNVEV (reference sequence). V lost 0 bases and J lost 6; bases outside the gene matches: 7.

V gene TRBV28 combines with J gene TRBJ1-1, with a possible D match to TRBD1 (5 bases). Germline V gene lookup returns CDR1 MDHEN and CDR2 SYDVKM. There are 14 residues in the CDR3. V shed 6 bases and J shed 3 bases, with 14 bases lying between them. Written as DNA, the CDR3 is TGTGCCAGCAGCCCAGGAACAGGCTACACTGAAGCTTTCTTT. The encoded protein is CASSPGTGYTEAFF.

The rearrangement links TRBV5-1 to TRBJ2-5; no definite D call. V lost 0 bases to trimming and J lost 5 bases, with 11 bases between them. Germline CDR1 SGHRS, CDR2 YFSETQ. CDR3 length: 14 amino acids. The CDR3 nucleotides read TGCGCCAGCAGCTTGGGTACTGAAAAGGAGACCCAGTACTTC. This translates into CASSLGTEKETQYF.